The 30 T cell receptor beta chains given below trace back to one sample, sequenced in a study of blood T cell repertoires in COVID-19. Profiled with immunoSEQ multiplex PCR; TCRdb holds only in-frame clones, not every one. This table has 200,000 to 250,000 clones, 70% to 90% appearing once. Input material: peripheral blood. Source of these receptors: a man aged 30 to 45 who had recovered from COVID-19.

The chain recombines TRBV2 with TRBJ1-2; TRBD1 might be the D (5 bases). Per germline, CDR1 SNHLY and CDR2 FYNNEI. The CDR3 is made up of 15 amino acids. The V end lost 6 bases, the J end lost 0 bases, and 14 bases lay between the germline ends. As DNA, the CDR3 is TGTGCCAGCAGCCCCGGAACAGGCTCTAACTATGGCTACACCTTC. Translating gives CASSPGTGSNYGYTF.

This clone was observed a single time. The rearrangement joins TRBV4-1 to TRBJ1-2, with TRBD1 identical over 8 bases. The CDR3 contains 15 residues. Germline V gene sequence: CDR1 MGHRA, CDR2 YSYEKL. V trimming: 5 bases; J trimming: 8 bases; junction bases outside the gene matches: 13. The CDR3 is CASSTRQGIRKGYTF. The CDR3 DNA is TGCGCCAGCAGCACTCGACAGGGGATCAGGAAGGGCTACACCTTC.

The V gene is TRBV4-2, the J gene TRBJ2-5; TRBD2 aligns across 8 bases. CDR3 length: 17 residues. V dropped 1 base and J dropped 4; count of bases not matched to a gene: 11. From germline, CDR1 is LGHNA and CDR2 YNFKEQ. Written as DNA, the CDR3 is TGTGCCAGCAGCCAAGCCCCAACTAGCGGTTATCCAGAGACCCAGTACTTC. It codes for CASSQAPTSGYPETQYF.

The CDR3 spells CASSVVGQGGYEQFF. The CDR3 DNA is TGCGCCAGCAGTGTGGTGGGACAGGGGGGTTATGAGCAGTTCTTC. The chain is built from TRBV10-1 and TRBJ2-1; 11 bases are shared with TRBD1. V lost 4 bases to trimming and J lost 8 bases; unmatched junction nucleotides: 7. There are 15 residues in the CDR3. CDR1 WNHNN and CDR2 SYGVQD come from the germline V gene (reference sequence).

The chain carries TRBV6-4 and TRBJ2-7, with TRBD2 matching over 7 bases. The length of the CDR3 is 14 residues. With V trimmed by 3 bases and J by 4 bases, 6 bases remained unmatched. CDR1 is MRHNA and CDR2 is SNTAGT in the germline V gene. The CDR3, as DNA: TGTGCCAGCAGTGAAAGCCTCGGGGGGTACGAGCAGTACTTC. Residues: CASSESLGGYEQYF.

V and J are TRBV24-1 and TRBJ1-2; D uncertain. The V end was cut by 2 bases, the J end by 4 bases, with 7 bases between. Germline V lookup: CDR1 KGHDR, CDR2 SFDVKD. CDR3 length equals 13 residues. CDR3 loop: CATSDSPGYGYTF. CDR3 sequence (DNA): TGTGCCACCAGTGATTCCCCCGGCTATGGCTACACCTTC.

The V call is TRBV9, the J call TRBJ1-2; D unclear. V was clipped by 1 base and J by 5 bases, with 12 bases between them. In germline, CDR1 is SGDLS, CDR2 YYNGEE. The CDR3 length is 14 residues. Written as DNA, the CDR3 is TGTGCCAGCAGCGTATTAGACACCGGTTATGGCTACACCTTC. Protein: CASSVLDTGYGYTF.

The rearrangement joins TRBV24-1 to TRBJ1-5; 10 bases line up with TRBD1. The CDR3 spans 13 residues. With V trimmed by 9 bases and J by 3 bases, 1 base remained unmatched. CDR1 is KGHDR and CDR2 is SFDVKD in the germline V gene. CDR3: CATDRGPNQPQHF. CDR3 coding DNA: TGTGCCACCGACAGGGGGCCCAATCAGCCCCAGCATTTT.

The rearrangement uses TRBV24-1 and TRBJ2-3; D uncertain. V was pared by 9 bases and J by 1 base, with 10 bases between. Germline-derived CDR1 and CDR2 are KGHDR and SFDVKD. The length of the CDR3 is 13 residues. The CDR3 here is CATLLPGTDTQYF. CDR3 nucleotide sequence: TGTGCCACCCTCCTCCCGGGCACAGATACGCAGTATTTT.

A word on this clone: Distinct nucleotide sequences in the sample also encode this CDR3. The CDR3 DNA reads as TGCGCCAGCAGCTTGGCCACAGGGAACACCGGGGAGCTGTTTTTT. It codes for CASSLATGNTGELFF. J is TRBJ2-2 and V is TRBV5-1, with D possibly matching TRBD1 (5 bases). The germline V gene has CDR1 SGHRS and CDR2 YFSETQ. This CDR3 is built from 15 residues. Trimming removed 0 bases at V and 1 base at J, with 7 bases between.

CDR3 nucleotides: TGCGCCAGCAGCCAAATACAGGGTTTTTCGACGGACACTGAAGCTTTCTTT. Encoded protein: CASSQIQGFSTDTEAFF. V usage is TRBV4-1 and J usage is TRBJ1-1; TRBD1 is a possible D gene (6 bases). The length of the CDR3 is 17 residues. Looked up from germline, CDR1 is MGHRA and CDR2 is YSYEKL. V was trimmed by 2 bases and J by 3 bases, leaving 19 bases between them.

The chain is built from TRBV2 and TRBJ1-4, with a tentative D call TRBD1 (5 bases). V was clipped by 5 bases and J by 5 bases, with 15 bases between them. Germline CDR1 SNHLY, CDR2 FYNNEI. The CDR3 is 15 amino acids. The CDR3 nucleotides read TGTGCCAGCAGTCCGATCGGGGGGTACAATGAAAAACTGTTTTTT. The encoded protein is CASSPIGGYNEKLFF.

The chain recombines TRBV24-1 with TRBJ2-5; 7 nucleotides align to TRBD2. V shed 3 bases and J 4 bases; nucleotides not matched to a gene: 7. The CDR3 contains 15 residues. Germline V CDR1 and CDR2: KGHDR, SFDVKD. The CDR3 spells CATSDHGGVGETQYF. The CDR3 DNA reads as TGTGCCACCAGTGATCATGGGGGGGTCGGAGAGACCCAGTACTTC.

This clone has only one observation. The gene calls are TRBV7-9 and TRBJ1-2, with 8 nucleotides matching TRBD1. Germline-derived CDR1 and CDR2 are SEHNR and FQNEAQ (reference sequence). V shed 5 bases and J 5 bases; nucleotides not matched to a gene: 10. The CDR3 loop spans 15 amino acids. The CDR3, as DNA: TGTGCCAGCAGCCCCGTCTCAGGGGGCGGGTATGGCTACACCTTC. Translated: CASSPVSGGGYGYTF.

This sequence joins TRBV25-1 and TRBJ2-7, with TRBD1 identical over 11 bases. Germline lookup yields CDR1 MGHDK and CDR2 SYGVNS. The CDR3 extends over 17 amino acids. Trimming took 5 bases from V and 4 from J; bases not matched to a gene: 13. The CDR3 loop reads CASSQIGGQGAVYEQYF. The CDR3 coding sequence is TGTGCCAGCAGTCAAATTGGAGGACAGGGGGCTGTATACGAGCAGTACTTC.

The chain is built from TRBV6-6 and TRBJ2-7; maybe TRBD2 (6 bases). CDR1 and CDR2 (germline): MNHNY, SVGAGI (reference sequence). The V and J ends lost 4 bases and 0 bases respectively, with 13 bases between them. CDR3 size: 15 residues. The CDR3 bases are TGTGCCAGCAGTTTGGCGGGGCCGTACTCCTACGAGCAGTACTTC. Its protein is CASSLAGPYSYEQYF.

The CDR3 protein is CATSAGGLGVDAEAFF. CDR3 sequence (DNA): TGTGCCACCAGTGCCGGGGGGCTGGGGGTGGACGCTGAAGCTTTCTTT. The chain combines TRBV15 with TRBJ1-1; a possible D gene is TRBD1 (6 bases). V was trimmed by 6 bases and J by 6 bases, leaving 23 bases between them. The germline V gene has CDR1 LNHNV and CDR2 YYDKDF (reference sequence). The CDR3 loop spans 16 amino acids.

This rearrangement joins TRBV5-4 to TRBJ2-3; no firm D call. Per germline, CDR1 SGHNT and CDR2 YYREEE (reference sequence). This CDR3 has 13 residues. Trimming cost V 1 base and J 0 bases, with 3 bases left between them. The CDR3, as DNA: TGTGCCAGCAGCTTGACTAGCACAGATACGCAGTATTTT. It encodes CASSLTSTDTQYF.

Here the CDR3 DNA reads TGTGCCAGCAGTGAAGACCAGGGTTGGGGCGAGCAGTACTTC. It is translated as CASSEDQGWGEQYF. The rearrangement uses TRBV6-1 and TRBJ2-7; D is possibly TRBD1 (5 bases). Between the trimmed V and J ends, which lost 1 base and 6 bases, there was a span of 13 bases. Germline V CDR1 and CDR2: MNHNS, SASEGT. The CDR3 extends over 14 amino acids.

The V gene is TRBV5-4, the J gene TRBJ2-6; a possible D gene is TRBD1 (5 bases). CDR3 size: 15 residues. CDR1 is SGHNT, CDR2 YYREEE, per germline (reference sequence). V lost 2 bases and J 0 bases, leaving 6 bases between the germline ends. Here the CDR3 reads CASSFRDSGANVLTF. Written as DNA, the CDR3 is TGTGCCAGCAGCTTCAGGGACTCTGGGGCCAACGTCCTGACTTTC.

The chain recombines TRBV5-8 with TRBJ1-2; 9 bases line up with TRBD1. The CDR3 is 16 amino acids. Germline V gives CDR1 SGHTS, CDR2 YDEGEE. The V and J ends lost 4 bases and 0 bases, in that order; junction bases with no gene match: 7. In nucleotides, the CDR3 is TGTGCCAGCAGCCACCGGGACAGGGACTCTAACTATGGCTACACCTTC. This gives the protein CASSHRDRDSNYGYTF.

The chain uses TRBV10-3 and TRBJ2-3, with TRBD2 identical over 7 bases. Germline assignment: CDR1 ENHRY and CDR2 SYGVKD. Unmatched junction bases numbered 2, after V lost 6 bases and J lost 2 bases. This CDR3 contains 13 residues. CDR3 in amino acids: CAIRAGITDTQYF. The CDR3, as DNA: TGTGCCATCAGAGCGGGGATCACAGATACGCAGTATTTT.

This clone came up a few times. This chain joins TRBV6-5 and TRBJ2-7; 11 positions match TRBD2. Per the germline V gene, CDR1 is MNHEY and CDR2 is SVGAGI. The V and J ends lost 2 bases and 2 bases, in that order; junction bases with no gene match: 2. There are 15 residues in the CDR3. CDR3 residues: CASSYASGGTYEQYF. CDR3 bases: TGTGCCAGCAGTTACGCTAGCGGGGGGACCTACGAGCAGTACTTC.

The chain has TRBV18 and TRBJ1-1; D may be TRBD1 (6 bases). The CDR3 covers 15 residues. V was trimmed by 3 bases and J by 1 base, leaving 12 bases between them. Germline V CDR1 and CDR2: KGHSH, LQKENI. Here the CDR3 DNA reads TGTGCCAGCTCACCCGAACAGGGCTCGAACACTGAAGCTTTCTTT. Its protein product is CASSPEQGSNTEAFF.

This clone occurred once. This chain uses TRBV11-2 with TRBJ1-1, with a weak D call TRBD1 (6 bases). The CDR3 has 13 residues. The germline V and J ends were trimmed by 3 bases and 8 bases, with 13 bases remaining between them. Germline V gene lookup returns CDR1 SGHAT and CDR2 FQNNGV. The CDR3 region has the DNA TGTGCCAGCAGCTTGAACTGGGGGCTCGAAGCTTTCTTT. Translating gives CASSLNWGLEAFF. The entire variable domain, with the rest obtained from reference TRBV11-2 and TRBJ1-1, is as follows: EAGVAQSPRYKIIEKRQSVAFWCNPISGHATLYWYQQILGQGPKLLIQFQNNGVVDDSQLPKDRFSAERLKGVDSTLKIQPAKLEDSAVYLCASSLNWGLEAFFGQGTRLTVV.

V and J are TRBV18 and TRBJ1-1, with a weak D call TRBD1 (5 bases). In germline, CDR1 is KGHSH, CDR2 LQKENI. The length of the CDR3 is 12 residues. The V end was cut by 2 bases, the J end by 6 bases, with 7 bases between. As DNA, the CDR3 is TGTGCCAGCTCACCAAGGGGCCCTGAAGCTTTCTTT. Translation: CASSPRGPEAFF.

This sequence joins TRBV7-6 and TRBJ2-3; 7 positions agree with TRBD2. This CDR3 comprises 16 residues. The V gene end was trimmed by 5 bases and the J gene end by 1 base; junction bases not matched to a gene: 9. Germline CDR1 reads SGHVS; CDR2 reads FNYEAQ. The CDR3 reads CASSRSILAGTDTQYF. CDR3 DNA sequence: TGTGCCAGCAGCCGCTCGATCCTAGCGGGCACAGATACGCAGTATTTT.

CDR3: CASSQVPYSGIYYEQYF. The CDR3, as DNA: TGTGCCAGCAGCCAAGTTCCATACTCCGGGATCTACTACGAGCAGTACTTC. The chain joins TRBV3-1 (or the pseudogene TRBV3-2) to TRBJ2-7, with D possibly being TRBD2 (5 bases). This CDR3 is built from 17 residues. V was pared by 1 base and J by 3 bases, with 19 bases between. The germline V gene encodes CDR1 LGHDT and CDR2 YNNKEL (reference sequence).

This CDR3 is CASSEGVLLSGNTIYF. CDR3 DNA sequence: TGTGCCAGCAGTGAAGGAGTTCTTCTCTCTGGAAACACCATATATTTT. The chain carries TRBV2 and TRBJ1-3; D gene unclear. The CDR3 loop spans 16 amino acids. Germline assignment: CDR1 SNHLY and CDR2 FYNNEI. V was cut by 1 base and J by 0 bases, with 10 bases left in between.

The gene calls are TRBV21-1 and TRBJ2-1; the D call in the table, TRBD2, was not verified against the DNA. TRBV21-1 is a pseudogene. The CDR3 extends over 16 amino acids. CDR3 sequence reads: CASSKERDCTYNEQFF. CDR3 nucleotide sequence: TGTGCCAGCAGCAAAGAACGGGATTGCACCTACAATGAGCAGTTCTTC.